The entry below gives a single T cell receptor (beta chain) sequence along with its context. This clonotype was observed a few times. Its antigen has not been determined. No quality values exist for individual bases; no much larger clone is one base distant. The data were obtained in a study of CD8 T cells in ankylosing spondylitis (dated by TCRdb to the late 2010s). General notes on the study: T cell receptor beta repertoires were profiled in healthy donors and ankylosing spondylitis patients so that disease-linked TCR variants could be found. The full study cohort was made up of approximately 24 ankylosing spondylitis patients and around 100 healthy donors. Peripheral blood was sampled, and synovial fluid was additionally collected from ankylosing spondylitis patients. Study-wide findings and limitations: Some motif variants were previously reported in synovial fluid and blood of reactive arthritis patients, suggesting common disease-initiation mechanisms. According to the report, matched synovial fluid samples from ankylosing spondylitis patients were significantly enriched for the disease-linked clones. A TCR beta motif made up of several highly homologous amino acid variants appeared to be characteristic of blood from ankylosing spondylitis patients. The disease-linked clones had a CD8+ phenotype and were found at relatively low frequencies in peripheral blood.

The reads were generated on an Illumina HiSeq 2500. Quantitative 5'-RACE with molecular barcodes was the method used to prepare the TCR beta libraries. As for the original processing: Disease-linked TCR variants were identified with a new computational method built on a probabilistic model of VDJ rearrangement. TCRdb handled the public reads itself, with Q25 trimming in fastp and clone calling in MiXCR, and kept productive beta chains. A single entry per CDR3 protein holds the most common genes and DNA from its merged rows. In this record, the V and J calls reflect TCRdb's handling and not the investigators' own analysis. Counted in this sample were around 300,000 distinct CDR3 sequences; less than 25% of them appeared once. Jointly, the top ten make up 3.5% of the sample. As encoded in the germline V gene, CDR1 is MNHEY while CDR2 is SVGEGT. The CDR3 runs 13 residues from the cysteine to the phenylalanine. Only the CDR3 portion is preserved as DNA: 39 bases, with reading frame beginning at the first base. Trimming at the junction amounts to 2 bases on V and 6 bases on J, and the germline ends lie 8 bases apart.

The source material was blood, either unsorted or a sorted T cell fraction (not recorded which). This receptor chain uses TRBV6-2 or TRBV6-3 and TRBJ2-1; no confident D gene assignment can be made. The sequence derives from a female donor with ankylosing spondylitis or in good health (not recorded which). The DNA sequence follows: TGTGCCAGCAGTTACCAGAGGACCAATGAGCAGTTCTTC. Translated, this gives CASSYQRTNEQFF.